This TCR beta chain was identified in a study of cytomegalovirus exposure and HLA in healthy donors. Germline-derived CDR1 and CDR2 are SGHRS and YFSETQ. J lost 2 bases, V lost 6 bases, and 13 bases had no gene match. The CDR3 runs 16 residues. PCR was performed using 60 Vbeta and 13 Jbeta primers. Profiled with immunoSEQ multiplex PCR; TCRdb holds only in-frame clones, not every one. The repertoire includes some 130,000 clones, about three quarters of them detected once, and 1% sits in the top ten. The sequence derives from a human donor in good health. Sequenced material: PBMCs. The genes are TRBV5-1 and TRBJ1-1; 7 nucleotides align to TRBD1. CDR3 in DNA: TGCGCCAGCAAAACGGAAACAGGGGTTGGAAACACTGAAGCTTTCTTT. Translated, it gives CASKTETGVGNTEAFF.